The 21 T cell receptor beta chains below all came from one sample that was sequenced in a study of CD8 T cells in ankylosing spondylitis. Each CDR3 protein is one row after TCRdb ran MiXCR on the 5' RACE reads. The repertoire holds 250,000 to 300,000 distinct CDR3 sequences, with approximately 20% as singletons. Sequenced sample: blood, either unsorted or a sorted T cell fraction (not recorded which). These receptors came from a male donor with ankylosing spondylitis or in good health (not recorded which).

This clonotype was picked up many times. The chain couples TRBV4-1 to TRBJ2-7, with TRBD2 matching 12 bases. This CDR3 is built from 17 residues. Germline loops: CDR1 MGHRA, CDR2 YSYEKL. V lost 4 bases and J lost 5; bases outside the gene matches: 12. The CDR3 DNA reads TGCGCCAGCAGCCCAGGAGACGGACTAGCGGGGTTTAACGAGCAGTACTTC. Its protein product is CASSPGDGLAGFNEQYF.

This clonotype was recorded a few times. CDR3 amino acids: CASSLAGASTDTQYF. The CDR3 nucleotides read TGTGCCAGCAGCTTAGCCGGAGCTAGCACAGATACGCAGTATTTT. This sequence joins TRBV7-9 and TRBJ2-3; the D is unclear. Trimming cost V 0 bases and J 0 bases, with 7 bases left between them. The CDR3 is 15 amino acids. Germline CDR1 and CDR2: SEHNR and FQNEAQ (reference sequence).

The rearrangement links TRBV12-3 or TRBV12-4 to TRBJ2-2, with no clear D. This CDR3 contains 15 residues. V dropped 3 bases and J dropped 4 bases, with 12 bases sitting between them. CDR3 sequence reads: CASSFPGFGTGELFF. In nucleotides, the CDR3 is TGTGCCAGCAGTTTTCCCGGGTTCGGCACCGGGGAGCTGTTTTTT.

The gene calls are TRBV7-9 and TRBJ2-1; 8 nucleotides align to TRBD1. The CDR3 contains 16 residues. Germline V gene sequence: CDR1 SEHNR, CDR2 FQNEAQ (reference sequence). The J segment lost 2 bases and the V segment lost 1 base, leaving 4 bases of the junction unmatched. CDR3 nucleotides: TGTGCCAGCAGCTTAGGGCAGGGGGCACCCTACAATGAGCAGTTCTTC. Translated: CASSLGQGAPYNEQFF.

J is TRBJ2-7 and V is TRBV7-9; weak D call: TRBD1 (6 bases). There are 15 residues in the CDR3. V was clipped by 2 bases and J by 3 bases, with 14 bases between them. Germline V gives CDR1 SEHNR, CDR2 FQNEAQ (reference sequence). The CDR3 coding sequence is TGTGCCAGCAGCTTATCATTCGGGACACTCTACGAGCAGTACTTC. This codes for CASSLSFGTLYEQYF.

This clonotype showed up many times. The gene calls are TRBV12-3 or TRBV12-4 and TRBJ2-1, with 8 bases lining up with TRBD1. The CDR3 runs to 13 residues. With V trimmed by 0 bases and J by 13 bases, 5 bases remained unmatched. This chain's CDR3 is CASSLALGQGQFF. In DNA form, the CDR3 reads TGTGCCAGCAGTTTAGCGCTCGGACAGGGCCAGTTCTTC.

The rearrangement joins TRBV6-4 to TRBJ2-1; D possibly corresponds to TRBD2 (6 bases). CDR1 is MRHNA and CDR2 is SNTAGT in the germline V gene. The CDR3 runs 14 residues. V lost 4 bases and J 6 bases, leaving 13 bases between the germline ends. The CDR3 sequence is CASSARLGPNEQFF. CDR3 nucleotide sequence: TGTGCCAGCAGTGCTCGACTAGGGCCCAATGAGCAGTTCTTC.

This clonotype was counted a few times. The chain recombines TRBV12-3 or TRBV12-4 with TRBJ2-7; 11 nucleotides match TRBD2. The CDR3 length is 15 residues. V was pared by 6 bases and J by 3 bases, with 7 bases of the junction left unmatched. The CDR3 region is CASRLGLAGGYEQYF. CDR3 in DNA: TGTGCCAGCAGGTTGGGGCTAGCGGGGGGCTACGAGCAGTACTTC.

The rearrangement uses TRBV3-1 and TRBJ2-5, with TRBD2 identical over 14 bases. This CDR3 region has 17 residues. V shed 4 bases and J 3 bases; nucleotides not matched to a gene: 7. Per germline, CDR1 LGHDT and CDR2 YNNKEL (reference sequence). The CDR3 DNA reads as TGTGCCAGCAGCCGGCTACCGGGACTAGCGGGGGAAGAGACCCAGTACTTC. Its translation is CASSRLPGLAGEETQYF.

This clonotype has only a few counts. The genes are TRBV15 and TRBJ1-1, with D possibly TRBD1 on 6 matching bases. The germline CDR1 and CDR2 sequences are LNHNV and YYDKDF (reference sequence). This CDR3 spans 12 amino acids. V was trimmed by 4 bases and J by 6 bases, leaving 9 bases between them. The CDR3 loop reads CATSTGASEAFF. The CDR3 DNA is TGTGCCACCAGCACGGGGGCCTCTGAAGCTTTCTTT.

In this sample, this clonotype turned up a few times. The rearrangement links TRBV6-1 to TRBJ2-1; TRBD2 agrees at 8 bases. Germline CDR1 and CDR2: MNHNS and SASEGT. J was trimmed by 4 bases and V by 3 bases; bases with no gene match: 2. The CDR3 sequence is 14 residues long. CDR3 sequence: CASSDGTRYNEQFF. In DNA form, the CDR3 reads TGTGCCAGCAGTGACGGGACTAGATACAATGAGCAGTTCTTC.

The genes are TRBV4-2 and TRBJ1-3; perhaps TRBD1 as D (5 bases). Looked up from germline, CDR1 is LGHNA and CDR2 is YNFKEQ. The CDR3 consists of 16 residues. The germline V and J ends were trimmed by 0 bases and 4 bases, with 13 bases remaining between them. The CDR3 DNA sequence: TGTGCCAGCAGCCAAGATTTTGGGGCGCCAGGAAACACCATATATTTT. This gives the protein CASSQDFGAPGNTIYF.

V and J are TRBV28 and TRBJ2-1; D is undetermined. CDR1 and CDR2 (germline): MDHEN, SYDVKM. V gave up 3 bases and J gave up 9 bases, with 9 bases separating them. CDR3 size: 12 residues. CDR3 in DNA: TGTGCCAGCAGTTTGGTAGTTGGTGAGCAGTTCTTC. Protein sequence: CASSLVVGEQFF. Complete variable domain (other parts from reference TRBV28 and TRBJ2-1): DVKVTQSSRYLVKRTGEKVFLECVQDMDHENMFWYRQDPGLGLRLIYFSYDVKMKEKGDIPEGYSVSREKKERFSLILESASTNQTSMYLCASSLVVGEQFFGPGTRLTVL.

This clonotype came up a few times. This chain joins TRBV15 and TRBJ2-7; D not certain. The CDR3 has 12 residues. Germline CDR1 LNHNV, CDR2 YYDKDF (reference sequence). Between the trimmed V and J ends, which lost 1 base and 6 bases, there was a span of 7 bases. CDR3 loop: CATSRVVGEQYF. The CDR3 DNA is TGTGCCACCAGCAGAGTAGTCGGCGAGCAGTACTTC.

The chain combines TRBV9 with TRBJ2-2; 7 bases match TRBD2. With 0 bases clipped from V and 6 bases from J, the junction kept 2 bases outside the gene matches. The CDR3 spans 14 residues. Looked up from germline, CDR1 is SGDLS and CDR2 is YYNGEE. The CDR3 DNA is TGTGCCAGCAGCGTAGGGGGGAGGGCCGGGGAGCTGTTTTTT. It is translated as CASSVGGRAGELFF.

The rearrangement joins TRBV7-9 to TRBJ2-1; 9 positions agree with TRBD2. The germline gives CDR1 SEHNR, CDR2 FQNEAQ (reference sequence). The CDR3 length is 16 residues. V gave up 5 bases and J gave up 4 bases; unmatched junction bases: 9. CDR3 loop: CASSRSLAGDYNEQFF. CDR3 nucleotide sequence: TGTGCCAGCAGCCGATCCTTAGCGGGAGATTACAATGAGCAGTTCTTC.

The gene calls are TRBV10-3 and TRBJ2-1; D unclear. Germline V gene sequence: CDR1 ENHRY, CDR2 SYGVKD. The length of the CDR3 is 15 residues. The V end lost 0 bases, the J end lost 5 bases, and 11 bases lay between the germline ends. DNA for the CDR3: TGTGCCATCAGTGAGTCGGCAGGATTGCACAATGAGCAGTTCTTC. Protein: CAISESAGLHNEQFF.

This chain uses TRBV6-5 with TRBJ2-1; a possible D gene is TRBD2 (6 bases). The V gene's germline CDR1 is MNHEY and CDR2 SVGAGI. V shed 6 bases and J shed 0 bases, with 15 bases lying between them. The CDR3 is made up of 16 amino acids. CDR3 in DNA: TGTGCCAGCAGATATTTAGCGGAAGACTCCTACAATGAGCAGTTCTTC. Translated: CASRYLAEDSYNEQFF.

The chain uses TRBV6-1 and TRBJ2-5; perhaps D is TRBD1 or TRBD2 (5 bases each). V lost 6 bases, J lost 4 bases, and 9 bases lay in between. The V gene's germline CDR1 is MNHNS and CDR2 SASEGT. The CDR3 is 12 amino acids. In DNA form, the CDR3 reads TGTGCCAGCAGATCTGGGGGAGAGACCCAGTACTTC. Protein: CASRSGGETQYF.

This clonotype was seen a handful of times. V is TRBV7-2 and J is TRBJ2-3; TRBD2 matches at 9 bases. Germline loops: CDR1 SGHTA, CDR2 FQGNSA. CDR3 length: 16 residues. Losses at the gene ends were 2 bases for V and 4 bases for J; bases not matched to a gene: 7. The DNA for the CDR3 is TGTGCCAGCAGCTTATTAGGGACTAGCAGGGCAGATACGCAGTATTTT. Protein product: CASSLLGTSRADTQYF.

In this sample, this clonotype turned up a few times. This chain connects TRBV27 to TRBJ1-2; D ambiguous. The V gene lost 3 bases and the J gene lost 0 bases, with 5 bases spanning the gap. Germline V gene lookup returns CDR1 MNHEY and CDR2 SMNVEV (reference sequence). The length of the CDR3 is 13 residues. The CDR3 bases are TGTGCCAGCAGTTTGTCGGCTAACTATGGCTACACCTTC. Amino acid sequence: CASSLSANYGYTF.